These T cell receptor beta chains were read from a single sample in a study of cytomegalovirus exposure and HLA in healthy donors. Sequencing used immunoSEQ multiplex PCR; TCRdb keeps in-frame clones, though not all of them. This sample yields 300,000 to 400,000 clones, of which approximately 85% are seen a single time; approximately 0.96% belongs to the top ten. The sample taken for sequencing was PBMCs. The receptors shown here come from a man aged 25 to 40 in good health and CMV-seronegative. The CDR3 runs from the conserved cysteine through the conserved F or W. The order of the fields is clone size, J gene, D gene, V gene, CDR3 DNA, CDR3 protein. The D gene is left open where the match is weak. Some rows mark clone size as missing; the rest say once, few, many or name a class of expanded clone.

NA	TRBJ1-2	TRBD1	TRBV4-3	TGCGCCAGCCGAGGACCGGGACAGGGTTTCGACTATGGCTACACCTTC	CASRGPGQGFDYGYTF
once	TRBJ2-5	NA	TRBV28	TGTGCCAGCAGCAGTTTGGGGGCGCCCCCAGAGACCCAGTACTTC	CASSSLGAPPETQYF
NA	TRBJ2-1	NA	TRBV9	TGTGCCAGCAGCCTGGGACACAGCTCCTACAATGAGCAGTTCTTC	CASSLGHSSYNEQFF
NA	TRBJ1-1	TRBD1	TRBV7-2	TGTGCCAGCAGCTCTGACAGGGGGCAGATGAGCACTGAAGCTTTCTTT	CASSSDRGQMSTEAFF
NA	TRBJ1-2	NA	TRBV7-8	TGTGCCAGCAGTCTACCTCGGGAGATCGGCCTCTATGGCTACACCTTC	CASSLPREIGLYGYTF
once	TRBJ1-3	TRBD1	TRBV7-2	TGTGCCAGCAGCACCGAGGCCAGGACAGGATCTGGAAACACCATATATTTT	CASSTEARTGSGNTIYF
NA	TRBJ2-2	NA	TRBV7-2	TGTGCCAGCAGCCCAGGGGGGTGGGGCACCGGGGAGCTGTTTTTT	CASSPGGWGTGELFF
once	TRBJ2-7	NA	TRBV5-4	TGTGCCAGCAGCTTGGAATATAGCTCCTACGAGCAGTACTTC	CASSLEYSSYEQYF
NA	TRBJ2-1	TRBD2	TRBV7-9	TGTGCCAGCACCATCCTAGCGGGGGGGCTTTACAATGAGCAGTTCTTC	CASTILAGGLYNEQFF
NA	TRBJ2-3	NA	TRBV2	TGTGCCAGCAGGAGAGGGGGAGATACGCAGTATTTT	CASRRGGDTQYF
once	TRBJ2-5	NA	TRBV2	TGTGCCAGCATTGGCGGGGAGACCCAGTACTTC	CASIGGETQYF
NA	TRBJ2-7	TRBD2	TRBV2	TGTGCCAGCAGAGTCGACACGGCCGGGGGAGGGTACGAGCAGTACTTC	CASRVDTAGGGYEQYF
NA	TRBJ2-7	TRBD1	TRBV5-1	TGCGCCAGCAGCTTCGCACAGGGGATGCGATACGAGCAGTACTTC	CASSFAQGMRYEQYF
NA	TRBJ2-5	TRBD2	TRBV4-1	TGCGCCAGCAGCCTGGGACTAGCGGGGCGAGAGACCCAGTACTTC	CASSLGLAGRETQYF
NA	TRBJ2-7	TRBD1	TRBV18	TGTGCCAGCTCACCACTTTCCCCAGGGGGCCTCTCCTACGAGCAGTACTTC	CASSPLSPGGLSYEQYF
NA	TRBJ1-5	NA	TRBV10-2	TGCGCCAGCAGTGAGCCCGGGGGTTCTAATCAGCCCCAGCATTTT	CASSEPGGSNQPQHF
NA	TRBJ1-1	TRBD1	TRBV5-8	TGTGCCAGCCCTAAGCAGGGGGTACAGAACACTGAAGCTTTCTTT	CASPKQGVQNTEAFF
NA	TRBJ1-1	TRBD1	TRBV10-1	TGCGCCAGCAGTGTAAAAGGGGGCGACACTGAAGCTTTCTTT	CASSVKGGDTEAFF
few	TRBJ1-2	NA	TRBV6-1	TGTGCCAGCAGTGAAGGCAGGGCAGTGAGCTACACCTTC	CASSEGRAVSYTF
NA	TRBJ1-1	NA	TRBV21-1	TGTGCCAGCAGCAAATTTGTCAACCTGAGAACCAATAACCGGACTGAAGCTTTCTTT	CASSKFVNLRTNNRTEAFF
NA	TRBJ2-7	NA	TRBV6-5	TGTGCCAGCAGTTACTTAGCGGTTAGCTCCTACGAGCAGTACTTC	CASSYLAVSSYEQYF
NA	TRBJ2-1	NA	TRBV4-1	TGCGCCAGCAGCCAACAGGGGAGCTCCTACAATGAGCAGTTCTTC	CASSQQGSSYNEQFF
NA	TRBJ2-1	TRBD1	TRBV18	TGTGCCAGCTCACCACCAATTGGACAGGGGGACAATGAGCAGTTCTTC	CASSPPIGQGDNEQFF
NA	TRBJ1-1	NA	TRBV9	TGTGCCAGCAGCGCTTCAGGGGTCACTGAAGCTTTCTTT	CASSASGVTEAFF
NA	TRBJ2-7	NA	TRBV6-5	TGTGCCAGCAGTTACGTGGGGGGGCCCGGGGAGCAGTACTTC	CASSYVGGPGEQYF
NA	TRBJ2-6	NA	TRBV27	TGTGCCAGCAGTTTTGGAGTAGCTGGGGCCAACGTCCTGACTTTC	CASSFGVAGANVLTF
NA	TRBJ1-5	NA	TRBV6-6	TGTGCCAGCAGTTACTCCTCAGGGGTAAATATTCAGCCCCAGCATTTT	CASSYSSGVNIQPQHF
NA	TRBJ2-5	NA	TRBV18	TGTGCCAGCTCACCACCCTCCGGAGCAGAGACCCAGTACTTC	CASSPPSGAETQYF
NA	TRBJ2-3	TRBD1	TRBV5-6	TGTGCCAGCAGCTTGGGACAGGGGGCGTCCCGGTATTTT	CASSLGQGASRYF
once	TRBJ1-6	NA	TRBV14	TGTGCCAGCAGCCTCTGGGGGGGCAATTCACCCCTCCACTTT	CASSLWGGNSPLHF
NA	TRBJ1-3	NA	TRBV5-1	TGCGCCAGCAGCGGGTCAGGGTCGAGCTCTGGAAACACCATATATTTT	CASSGSGSSSGNTIYF
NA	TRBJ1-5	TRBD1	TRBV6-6	TGTGCCAGCAGTTACGGAGGGGGCCCGGGGCCCCAGCATTTT	CASSYGGGPGPQHF
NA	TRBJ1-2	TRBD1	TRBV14	TGTGCCAGCAGCCGACAGGGTACAAGTCATGGCTACACCTTC	CASSRQGTSHGYTF
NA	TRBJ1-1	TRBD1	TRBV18	TGTGCCAGCTCTTCCGGGACAGGAGTCATGAACACTGAAGCTTTCTTT	CASSSGTGVMNTEAFF
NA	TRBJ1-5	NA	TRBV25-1	TGTGCCAGCAGTGAATGGGGGGGTAGTCAGCCCCAGCATTTT	CASSEWGGSQPQHF
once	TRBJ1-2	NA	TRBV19	TGTGCCAGTAGTAATCCGCAGGGGACCCCCTATGGCTACACCTTC	CASSNPQGTPYGYTF
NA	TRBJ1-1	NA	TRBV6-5	TGTGCCAGCAGCTATGGACTGCGGAACACTGAAGCTTTCTTT	CASSYGLRNTEAFF
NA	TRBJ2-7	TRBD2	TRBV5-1	TGCGCCAGCAGCTTGGACGGGGGGGCGTACGAGCAGTACTTC	CASSLDGGAYEQYF
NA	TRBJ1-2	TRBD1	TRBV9	TGTGCCAGCAGCTCGTCCGGGACAGGGGACATTGGCGGTGGCTACACCTTC	CASSSSGTGDIGGGYTF
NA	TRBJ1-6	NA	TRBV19	TGTGCCAGTAGTAAGACAGGCCCTAATAATTCACCCCTCCACTTT	CASSKTGPNNSPLHF
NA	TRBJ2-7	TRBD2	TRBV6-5	TGTGCCAGCAGTTACTTAGCGGGGTACGAGCAGTACTTC	CASSYLAGYEQYF
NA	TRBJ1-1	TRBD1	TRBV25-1	TGTGCCAGCCGTGGGACAGGGGTGGCGAACACTGAAGCTTTCTTT	CASRGTGVANTEAFF
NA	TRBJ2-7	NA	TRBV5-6	TGTGCCAGCAGCTTACTAGCTTCTGGCGGACAAACGGACGAGCAGTACTTC	CASSLLASGGQTDEQYF
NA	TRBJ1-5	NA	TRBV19	TGTGCCAGTAGTGTTGTAGGAGCGAACACCGGTCCCCAGCATTTT	CASSVVGANTGPQHF
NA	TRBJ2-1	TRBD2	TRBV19	TGTGCCAGTAGCCCTAGCGGGGGGGACAATGAGCAGTTCTTC	CASSPSGGDNEQFF
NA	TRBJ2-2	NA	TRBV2	TGTGCCAGCAGTGAAGCCACGAACACCGGGGAGCTGTTTTTT	CASSEATNTGELFF
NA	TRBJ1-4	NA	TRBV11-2	TGTGCCAGCAGGGTCGGAGGGGCCGCAACTAATGAAAAACTGTTTTTT	CASRVGGAATNEKLFF
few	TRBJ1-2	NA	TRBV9	TGTGCCAGCAGCGTAGAGGAGGATTGGAGGGGCTACACCTTC	CASSVEEDWRGYTF
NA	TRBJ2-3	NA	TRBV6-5	TGTGCCAGCAGTGCCCTAGGAGCAGATACGCAGTATTTT	CASSALGADTQYF
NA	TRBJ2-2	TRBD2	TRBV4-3	TGCGCCAGCAGCCAAGAAGGCGGGGGAAGAACCGGGGAGCTGTTTTTT	CASSQEGGGRTGELFF
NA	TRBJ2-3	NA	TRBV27	TGTGCCAGCAGTTTATCCTGGGCAAATCCAGATACGCAGTATTTT	CASSLSWANPDTQYF
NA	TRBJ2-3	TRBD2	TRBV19	TGTGCCAGTAGTATGACTAGCGGGGGGCTGATCGGAGATACGCAGTATTTT	CASSMTSGGLIGDTQYF